This T cell receptor beta chain is drawn from a study of T cell changes during pregnancy in multiple sclerosis. The assay was immunoSEQ multiplex PCR, and TCRdb's table has in-frame clones only and misses some. The sample records roughly 37,000 clones, 90% to 95% being singletons. V was cut by 2 bases and J by 4 bases, with 13 bases left in between. The CDR3 is 15 residues long. From germline, CDR1 is MNHEY and CDR2 SVGAGI. The sample holds a few counts of this clone. V gene TRBV6-5 combines with J gene TRBJ2-3; TRBD2 might be the D (6 bases). This sequence was found in a female donor in good health, enrolled as a control in a pregnancy study. The sequenced sample was CD4+ T cells from peripheral blood mononuclear cells, obtained in the second trimester of pregnancy. The CDR3 reads CASSYAGTGSDTQYF. In nucleotides, the CDR3 is TGTGCCAGCAGTTACGCGGGAACGGGTTCAGATACGCAGTATTTT.